Sequencing of this T cell receptor (beta chain) was carried out in a study of T-cell memory formation after mild COVID-19. The wider study: The study found TCR clusters largely donor specific. Findings and caveats of the study: While clones contracting from day 15 to 85 were balanced between CD4 and CD8, later expanders leaned CD4+.

This clonotype came up a few times. Its matching antigen is unknown. CDR1 is DFQATT, CDR2 SNEGSKA, per germline (reference sequence). V shed 2 bases, J shed 10 bases, and the junction held 4 bases outside the gene matches. This CDR3 has 13 residues. UMIs and sample barcodes were carried by the TCR alpha and TCR beta cDNA libraries that 5'RACE produced using constant-segment primers. TCRdb processed the 5' RACE reads anew with MiXCR; each CDR3 protein has one entry. The data show a few hundred thousand distinct CDR3 sequences, 20% to 25% seen once. Material for sequencing was PBMCs or a T cell subset sorted from them (not recorded which). The source is an adult woman who had mild COVID-19 (a few samples of this study predate the infection). Cell type and time point are not known. The chain recombines TRBV20-1 with TRBJ2-1; 11 bases line up with TRBD2. CDR3: CSARPRLAGEQFF. The CDR3, as DNA: TGCAGTGCTAGACCGAGACTAGCGGGAGAGCAGTTCTTC.